This T cell receptor (beta chain) was captured by sequencing in a study of post-analysis software for immune sequencing data. About the research overall: Relapsing-remitting, secondary progressive and progressive-relapsing multiple sclerosis were all included among the disease courses. Findings and caveats of the study: Elevated frequency relative to controls characterized a handful of TRBV segments in patients, TRBV5-6, TRBV5-1 and TRBV20-1 among them.

With V trimmed by 4 bases and J by 7 bases, 7 bases remained unmatched. CDR1 is SGHVS and CDR2 is FNYEAQ in the germline V gene. This CDR3 is 14 amino acids long. This clonotype came up many times. Its matching antigen is unknown. cDNA libraries for TCR beta contained unique molecular identifiers. A single record per CDR3 protein comes from TCRdb applying MiXCR to the PCR reads. The table records 350,000 to 500,000 distinct CDR3 sequences, approximately 39% of them present only once. The V gene is TRBV7-6, the J gene TRBJ2-1, with 7 bases matching TRBD1. The source of this sequence is a girl aged 2-10 years with multiple sclerosis. Sequenced input: blood. Here the CDR3 reads CASSSETGYNEQFF. CDR3 in DNA: TGTGCCAGCAGCTCCGAGACAGGGTATAATGAGCAGTTCTTC.